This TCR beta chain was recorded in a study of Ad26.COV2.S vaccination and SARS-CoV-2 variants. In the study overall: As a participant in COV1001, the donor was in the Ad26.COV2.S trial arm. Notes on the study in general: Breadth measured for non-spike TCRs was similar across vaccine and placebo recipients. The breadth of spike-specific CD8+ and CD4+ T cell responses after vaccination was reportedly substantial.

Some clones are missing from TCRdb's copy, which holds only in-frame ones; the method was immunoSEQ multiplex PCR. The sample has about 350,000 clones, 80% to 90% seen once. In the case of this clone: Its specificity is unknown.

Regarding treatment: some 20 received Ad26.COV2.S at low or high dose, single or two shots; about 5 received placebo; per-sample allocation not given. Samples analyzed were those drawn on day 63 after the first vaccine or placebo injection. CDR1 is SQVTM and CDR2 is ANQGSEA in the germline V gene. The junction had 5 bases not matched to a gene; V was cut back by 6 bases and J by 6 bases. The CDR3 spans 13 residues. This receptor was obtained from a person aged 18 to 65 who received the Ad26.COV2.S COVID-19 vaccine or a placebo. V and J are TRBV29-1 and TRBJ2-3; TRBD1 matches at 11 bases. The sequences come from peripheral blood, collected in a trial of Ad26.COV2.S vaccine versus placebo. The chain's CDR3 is CSVTGTGGDTQYF. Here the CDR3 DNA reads TGCAGCGTGACCGGGACAGGGGGGGATACGCAGTATTTT.